This T cell receptor (beta chain) was obtained from a study of cytomegalovirus exposure and HLA in healthy donors. The CDR3 has 14 amino acids. The germline CDR1 and CDR2 sequences are LNHDA and SQIVND (reference sequence). Trimming pared 7 bases from V and 5 bases from J, leaving 15 bases between. Primers included in the PCR were 60 Vbeta and 13 Jbeta primers. Some clones are missing from TCRdb's copy, which holds only in-frame ones; the method was immunoSEQ multiplex PCR. The sample has hundreds of thousands of clones; roughly 80% are singletons. Concerning this clone: Its antigen remains unidentified.

Findings and caveats of the study: Later analysis demonstrated an association between a missense DCLRE1C variant and TCR beta V- and J-gene trimming.

The origin of this receptor is a man younger than 45 in good health and CMV-seronegative. Sequenced input: PBMCs. The J gene is TRBJ2-1, the V gene TRBV19; weak D call: TRBD1 (6 bases). In DNA, the CDR3 is TGTGCCAGTACCTACCGGGACACTGACAATGAGCAGTTCTTC. This encodes CASTYRDTDNEQFF.